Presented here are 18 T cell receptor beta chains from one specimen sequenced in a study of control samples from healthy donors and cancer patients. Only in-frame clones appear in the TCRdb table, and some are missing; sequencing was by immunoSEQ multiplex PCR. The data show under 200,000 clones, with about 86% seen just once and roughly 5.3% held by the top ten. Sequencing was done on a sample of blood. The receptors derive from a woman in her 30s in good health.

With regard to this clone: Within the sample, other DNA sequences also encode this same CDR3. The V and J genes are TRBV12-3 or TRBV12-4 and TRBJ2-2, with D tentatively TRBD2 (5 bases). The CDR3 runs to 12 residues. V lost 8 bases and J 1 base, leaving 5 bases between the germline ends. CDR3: CASRENTGELFF. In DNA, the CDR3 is TGTGCCAGCCGGGAGAACACCGGGGAGCTGTTTTTT.

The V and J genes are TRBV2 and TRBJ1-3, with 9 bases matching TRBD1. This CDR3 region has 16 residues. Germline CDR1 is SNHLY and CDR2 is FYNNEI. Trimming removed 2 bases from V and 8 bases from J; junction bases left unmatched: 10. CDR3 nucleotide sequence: TGTGCCAGCAGTGAATTCACAGGGGGCGCTTTGGACACCATATATTTT. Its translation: CASSEFTGGALDTIYF.

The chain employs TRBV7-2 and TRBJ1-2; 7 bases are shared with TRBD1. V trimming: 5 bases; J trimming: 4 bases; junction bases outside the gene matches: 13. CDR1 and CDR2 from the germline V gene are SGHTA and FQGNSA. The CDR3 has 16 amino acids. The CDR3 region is CASSARTGRNSYGYTF. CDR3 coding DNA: TGTGCCAGCAGCGCACGGACAGGACGAAACTCCTATGGCTACACCTTC. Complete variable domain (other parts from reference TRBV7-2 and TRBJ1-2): GAGVSQSPSNKVTEKGKDVELRCDPISGHTALYWYRQSLGQGLEFLIYFQGNSAPDKSGLPSDRFSAERTGGSVSTLTIQRTQQEDSAVYLCASSARTGRNSYGYTFGSGTRLTVV.

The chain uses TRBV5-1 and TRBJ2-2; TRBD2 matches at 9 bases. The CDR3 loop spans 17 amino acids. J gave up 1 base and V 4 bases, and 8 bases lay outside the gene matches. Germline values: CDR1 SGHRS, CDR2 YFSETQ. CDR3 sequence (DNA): TGCGCCAGCAGCACCACCCTAGCGGGGATGAACACCGGGGAGCTGTTTTTT. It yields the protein CASSTTLAGMNTGELFF.

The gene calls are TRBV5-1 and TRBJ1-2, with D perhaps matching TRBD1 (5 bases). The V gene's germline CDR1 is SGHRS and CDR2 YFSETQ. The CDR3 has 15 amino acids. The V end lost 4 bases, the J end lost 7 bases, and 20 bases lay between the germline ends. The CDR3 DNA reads TGCGCCAGCAGCCCCCGGGAAGGGGTTGCGTTTGGCTACACCTTC. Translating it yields CASSPREGVAFGYTF. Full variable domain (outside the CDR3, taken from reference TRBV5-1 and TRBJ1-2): KAGVTQTPRYLIKTRGQQVTLSCSPISGHRSVSWYQQTPGQGLQFLFEYFSETQRNKGNFPGRFSGRQFSNSRSEMNVSTLELGDSALYLCASSPREGVAFGYTFGSGTRLTVV.

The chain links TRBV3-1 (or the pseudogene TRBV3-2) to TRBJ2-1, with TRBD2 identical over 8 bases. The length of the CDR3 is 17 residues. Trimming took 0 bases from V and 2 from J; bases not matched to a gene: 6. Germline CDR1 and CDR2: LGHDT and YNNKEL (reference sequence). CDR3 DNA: TGTGCCAGCAGCCAAGATGCGGGGGGAGGTCCCTACAATGAGCAGTTCTTC. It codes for CASSQDAGGGPYNEQFF.

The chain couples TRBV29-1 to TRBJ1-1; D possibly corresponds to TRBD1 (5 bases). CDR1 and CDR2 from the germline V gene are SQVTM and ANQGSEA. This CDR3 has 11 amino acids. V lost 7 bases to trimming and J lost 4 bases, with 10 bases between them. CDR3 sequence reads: CSAWDVTEAFF. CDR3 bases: TGCAGCGCCTGGGACGTCACTGAAGCTTTCTTT.

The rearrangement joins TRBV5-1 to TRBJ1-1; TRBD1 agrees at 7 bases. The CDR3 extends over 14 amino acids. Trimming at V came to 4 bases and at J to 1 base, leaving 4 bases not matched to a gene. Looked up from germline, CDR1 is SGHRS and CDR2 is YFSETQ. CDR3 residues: CASSPDRPNTEAFF. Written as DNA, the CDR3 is TGCGCCAGCAGCCCGGACAGGCCGAACACTGAAGCTTTCTTT. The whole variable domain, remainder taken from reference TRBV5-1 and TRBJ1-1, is KAGVTQTPRYLIKTRGQQVTLSCSPISGHRSVSWYQQTPGQGLQFLFEYFSETQRNKGNFPGRFSGRQFSNSRSEMNVSTLELGDSALYLCASSPDRPNTEAFFGQGTRLTVV.

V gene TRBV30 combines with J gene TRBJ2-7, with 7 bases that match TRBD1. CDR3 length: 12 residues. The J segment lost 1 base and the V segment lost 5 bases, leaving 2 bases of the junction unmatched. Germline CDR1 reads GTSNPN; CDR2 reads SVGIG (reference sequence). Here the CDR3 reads CAWSRGSYEQYV. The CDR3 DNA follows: TGTGCCTGGTCCAGGGGGTCCTACGAGCAGTACGTC.

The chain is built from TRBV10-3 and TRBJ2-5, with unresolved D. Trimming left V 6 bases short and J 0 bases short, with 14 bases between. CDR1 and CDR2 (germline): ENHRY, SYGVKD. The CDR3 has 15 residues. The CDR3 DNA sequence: TGTGCCATCAGCCCCTCCCACCAGTACCAAGAGACCCAGTACTTC. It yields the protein CAISPSHQYQETQYF.

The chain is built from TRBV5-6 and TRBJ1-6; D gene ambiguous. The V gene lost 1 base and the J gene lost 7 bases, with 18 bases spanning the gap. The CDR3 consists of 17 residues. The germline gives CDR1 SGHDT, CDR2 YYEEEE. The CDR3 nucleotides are TGTGCCAGCAGCTTGAATAAAGGGAGAGGAACCAATTCACCCCTCCACTTT. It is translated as CASSLNKGRGTNSPLHF. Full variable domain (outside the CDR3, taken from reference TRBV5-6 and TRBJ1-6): DAGVTQSPTHLIKTRGQQVTLRCSPKSGHDTVSWYQQALGQGPQFIFQYYEEEERQRGNFPDRFSGHQFPNYSSELNVNALLLGDSALYLCASSLNKGRGTNSPLHFGNGTRLTVT.

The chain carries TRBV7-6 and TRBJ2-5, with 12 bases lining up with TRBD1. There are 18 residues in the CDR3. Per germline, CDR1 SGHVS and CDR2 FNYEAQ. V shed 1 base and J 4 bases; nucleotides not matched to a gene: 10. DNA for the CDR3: TGTGCCAGCAGCTTAGGTCCGGGACAGGGGGCAAAGAGAGAGACCCAGTACTTC. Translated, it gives CASSLGPGQGAKRETQYF.

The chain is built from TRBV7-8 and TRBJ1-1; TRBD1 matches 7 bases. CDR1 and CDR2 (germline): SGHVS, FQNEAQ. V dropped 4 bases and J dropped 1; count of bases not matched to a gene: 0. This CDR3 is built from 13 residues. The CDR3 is CASSWDRNTEAFF. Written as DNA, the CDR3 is TGTGCCAGCAGCTGGGACAGGAACACTGAAGCTTTCTTT.

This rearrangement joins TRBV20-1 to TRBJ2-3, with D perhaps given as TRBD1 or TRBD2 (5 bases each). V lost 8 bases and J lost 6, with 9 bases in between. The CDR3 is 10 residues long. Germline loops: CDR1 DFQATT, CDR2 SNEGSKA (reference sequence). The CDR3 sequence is CSQGVDTQYF. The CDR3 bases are TGCAGTCAGGGAGTGGATACGCAGTATTTT.

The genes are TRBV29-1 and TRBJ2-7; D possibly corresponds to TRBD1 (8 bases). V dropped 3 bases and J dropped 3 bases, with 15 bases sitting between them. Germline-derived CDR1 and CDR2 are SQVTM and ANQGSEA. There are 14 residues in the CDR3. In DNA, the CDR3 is TGCAGCGTTGATGGCACAGGGGGGGGCTACGAGCAGTACTTC. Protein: CSVDGTGGGYEQYF.

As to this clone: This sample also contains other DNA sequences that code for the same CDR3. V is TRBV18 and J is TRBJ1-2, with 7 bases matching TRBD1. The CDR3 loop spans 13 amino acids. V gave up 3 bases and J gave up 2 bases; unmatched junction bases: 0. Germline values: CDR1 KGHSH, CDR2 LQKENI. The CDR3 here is CASSPDRNYGYTF. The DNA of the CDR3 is TGTGCCAGCTCACCGGACAGGAACTATGGCTACACCTTC. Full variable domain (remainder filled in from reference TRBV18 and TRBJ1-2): NAGVMQNPRHLVRRRGQEARLRCSPMKGHSHVYWYRQLPEEGLKFMVYLQKENIIDESGMPKERFSAEFPKEGPSILRIQQVVRGDSAAYFCASSPDRNYGYTFGSGTRLTVV.

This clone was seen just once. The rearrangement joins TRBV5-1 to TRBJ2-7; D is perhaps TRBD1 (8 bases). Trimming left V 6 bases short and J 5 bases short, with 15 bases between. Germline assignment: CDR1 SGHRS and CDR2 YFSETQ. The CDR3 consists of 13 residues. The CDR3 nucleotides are TGCGCCAGCACCGGACAGGGAGGGCACGAGCAGTACTTC. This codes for CASTGQGGHEQYF.

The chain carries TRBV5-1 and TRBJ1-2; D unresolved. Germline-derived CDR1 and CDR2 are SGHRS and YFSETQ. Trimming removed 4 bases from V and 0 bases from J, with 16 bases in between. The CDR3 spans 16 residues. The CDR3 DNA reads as TGCGCCAGCAGCGGCGGGAAGGTCACAACTAACTATGGCTACACCTTC. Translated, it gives CASSGGKVTTNYGYTF. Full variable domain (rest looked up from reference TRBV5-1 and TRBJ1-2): KAGVTQTPRYLIKTRGQQVTLSCSPISGHRSVSWYQQTPGQGLQFLFEYFSETQRNKGNFPGRFSGRQFSNSRSEMNVSTLELGDSALYLCASSGGKVTTNYGYTFGSGTRLTVV.